Presented here are 4 T cell receptor beta chains from one specimen sequenced in a study of blood T cells in healthy people across ages. A sample-barcoded 5' primer and a J-beta primer mix were used in a second PCR of roughly 6 to 11 cycles. TCRdb itself ran the 5' RACE reads through MiXCR, one entry per CDR3 protein. The table has fewer than 700,000 distinct CDR3 sequences, roughly 43% seen once; the top ten hold under 30%. Sample: blood. These TCRs come from an older man in good health.

The chain employs TRBV3-1 and TRBJ2-1; D gene uncertain. The J call may not be correct, given that the DNA end is closer to TRBJ2-7. This CDR3 region has 12 residues. The germline V gene encodes CDR1 LGHDT and CDR2 YNNKEL (reference sequence). CDR3 sequence (DNA): TGTGCCAGCAGCCAGGAGTCGAACGAGCAGTACTTC. Its protein is CASSQESNEQYF.

This chain links TRBV6-2 or TRBV6-3 with TRBJ1-3; D may be TRBD1 (6 bases). This CDR3 comprises 16 residues. Between the trimmed V and J ends, which lost 0 bases and 1 base, there was a span of 10 bases. Germline V lookup: CDR1 MNHEY, CDR2 SVGEGT. This chain's CDR3 is CASSYSDRTSGNTIYF. Here the CDR3 DNA reads TGTGCCAGCAGTTACTCGGACAGAACTTCTGGAAACACCATATATTTT.

About this clonotype: A much larger clone is a single base away; this may be a read error. The chain links TRBV6-5 to TRBJ1-6; D uncertain. V dropped 5 bases and J dropped 3 bases, with 8 bases sitting between them. The germline gives CDR1 MNHEY, CDR2 SVGAGI. The CDR3 runs 14 residues. Written as DNA, the CDR3 is TGTGCCAGCAGTCTCCAAGTCTATAATTCACCCCTCCACTTT. This encodes CASSLQVYNSPLHF.

In the case of this clonotype: Since a much larger clone is just one base distant, this may be a read error. V is TRBV6-6 and J is TRBJ2-7, with 9 positions matching TRBD1. V was pared by 2 bases and J by 5 bases, with 7 bases of the junction left unmatched. Looked up from germline, CDR1 is MNHNY and CDR2 is SVGAGI (reference sequence). CDR3 length: 15 amino acids. The CDR3 loop reads CASSYHVGTGNEQYF. Written as DNA, the CDR3 is TGTGCCAGCAGTTACCATGTTGGGACAGGGAACGAGCAGTACTTC.